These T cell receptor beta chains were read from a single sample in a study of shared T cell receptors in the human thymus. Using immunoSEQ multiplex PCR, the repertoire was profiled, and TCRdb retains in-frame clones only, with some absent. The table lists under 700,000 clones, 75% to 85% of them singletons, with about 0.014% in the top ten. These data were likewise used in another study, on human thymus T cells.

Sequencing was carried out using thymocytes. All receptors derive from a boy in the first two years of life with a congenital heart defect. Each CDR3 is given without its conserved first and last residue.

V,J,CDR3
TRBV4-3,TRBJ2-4,ASSQEPSGRKIERNIQY
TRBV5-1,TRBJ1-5,ASSLSGRAEQPQH
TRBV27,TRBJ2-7,ASRLAGVHPYEQY
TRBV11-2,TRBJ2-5,ASSRWGREGQTQY
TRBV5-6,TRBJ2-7,ASSLGSWREIDHEQY
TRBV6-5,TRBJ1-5,ASSYSGVQGGQPQH
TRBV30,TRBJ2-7,AWSQGLAETYEQY
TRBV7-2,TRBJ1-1,ASSSLGTGGKAEAF
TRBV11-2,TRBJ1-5,ASSLSGGNQPQH
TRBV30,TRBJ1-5,AWRNRGLRQPQH
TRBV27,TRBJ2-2,ASTLIPGRAPGELF
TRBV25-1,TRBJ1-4,ASSDIDRGAEKLF
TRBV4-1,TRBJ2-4,ASSQAGLAEEAKNIQY
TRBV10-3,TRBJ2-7,AISDYSSSSYEQY
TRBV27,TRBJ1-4,ASSPMGDRAGKLF
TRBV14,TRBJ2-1,ASSQDRRFSPYNEQF
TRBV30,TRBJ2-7,ACSRLAGPYEQY
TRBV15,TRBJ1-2,ATSREGRGGESNYGYT
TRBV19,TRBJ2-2,ASSLAFGPTGELF
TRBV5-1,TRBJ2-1,ASSFWGGPYNEQF
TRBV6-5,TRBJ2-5,ASRMTSGGQETQY
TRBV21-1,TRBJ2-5,ASNPWGTQETQY
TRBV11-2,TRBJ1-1,ASSFSPGGFKREAF
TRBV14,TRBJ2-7,ASSQRQVSYEQY
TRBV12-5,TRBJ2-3,ASGLVVGGGTDTQY
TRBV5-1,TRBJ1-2,ASSLRLSADGYT
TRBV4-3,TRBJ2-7,ASSQEVRPRSYEQY
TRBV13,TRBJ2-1,ASSSPTGGRVGEQF
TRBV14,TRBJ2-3,ASSQEMRDTDTQY
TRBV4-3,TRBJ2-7,ASSPFQGRYEQY
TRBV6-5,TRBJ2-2,ASSYHQGNTGELF
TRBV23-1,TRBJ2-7,ASSQVRGRYEQY
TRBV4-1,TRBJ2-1,ASSQVGQYNEQF
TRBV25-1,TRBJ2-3,ASSKRGGFRDTQY
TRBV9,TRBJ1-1,ASSEHYPFTGALPRAEAF
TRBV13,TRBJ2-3,ASSPRGDTQY
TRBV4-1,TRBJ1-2,ASSQEARGTTKPNYGYT
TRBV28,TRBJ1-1,ASRETGDPEAF
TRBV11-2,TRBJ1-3,ASSTNDRGRGNTIY
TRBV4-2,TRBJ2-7,ASSQDHRYSYEQY
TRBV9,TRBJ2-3,ASTGDYTDTQY
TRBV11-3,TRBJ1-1,ASSPHRGGNTEAF
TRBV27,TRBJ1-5,ASSPGTVTNQPQH
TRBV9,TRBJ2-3,ASSVGTQTRRLGDTQY
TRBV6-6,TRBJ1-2,ASQEEKRGYT
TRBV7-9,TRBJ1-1,ASSFGQANTEAF
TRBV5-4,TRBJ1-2,ASSSLQEIKT
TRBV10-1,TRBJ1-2,ASSLDRERENGYT
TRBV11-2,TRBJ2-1,ASSPTSGGTYNEQF
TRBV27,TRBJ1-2,ASSPIPDRKSHNYGYT
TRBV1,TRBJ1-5,TSSHGGWDRGNQPQH
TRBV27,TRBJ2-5,ASSQTRDPGTSVQETQY
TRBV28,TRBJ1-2,ASRPDRANRAHLGYT
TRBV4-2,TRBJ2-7,ASSQELAGSYEQY
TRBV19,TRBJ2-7,ASSIRDRGEQY